The 21 T cell receptor beta chains reported below all come from one sample, sequenced in a study of T cell changes during pregnancy in multiple sclerosis. TCRdb keeps only in-frame clones here, not all; method: immunoSEQ multiplex PCR. In the table there are 25,000 or so clones, 75% to 90% of which are singletons. The starting material was CD4+ T cells from peripheral blood mononuclear cells, obtained in the first trimester of pregnancy. Receptor source: a female donor in good health, enrolled as a control in a pregnancy study.

CDR3: CARSNEGYTF. CDR3 nucleotide sequence: TGTGCCAGAAGTAACGAGGGCTACACCTTC. The chain is built from TRBV5-3 and TRBJ1-2; no clear D. TRBV5-3 is an ORF for which the function is uncertain. Trimming cost V 5 bases and J 8 bases, with 7 bases left between them. The CDR3 sequence is 10 residues long.

This chain connects TRBV6-6 to TRBJ1-2, with TRBD1 as a possible D gene (5 bases). Germline V gene data show CDR1 as MNHNY and CDR2 as SVGAGI (reference sequence). The CDR3 runs to 12 residues. V lost 2 bases to trimming and J lost 8 bases, with 9 bases between them. The CDR3 here is CASSYGGEGYTF. The CDR3 nucleotides read TGTGCCAGCAGTTACGGGGGGGAAGGCTACACCTTC.

The chain combines TRBV28 with TRBJ2-7; D is possibly TRBD1 (7 bases). This CDR3 has 17 amino acids. CDR1 and CDR2 (germline): MDHEN, SYDVKM. The V gene lost 5 bases and the J gene lost 6 bases, with 26 bases spanning the gap. The CDR3 DNA is TGTGCCAGCAGTCCTCCCCGTTGGGGCGGTCAGGGGGGCGAGCAGTACTTC. As protein: CASSPPRWGGQGGEQYF.

This chain connects TRBV18 to TRBJ2-7, with 10 bases fitting TRBD1. This CDR3 comprises 16 residues. The J segment lost 0 bases and the V segment lost 3 bases, leaving 5 bases of the junction unmatched. Per germline, CDR1 KGHSH and CDR2 LQKENI. CDR3 loop: CASSPVGTGDSYEQYF. The CDR3 DNA follows: TGTGCCAGCTCACCTGTCGGGACAGGGGACTCCTACGAGCAGTACTTC.

The V gene is TRBV9, the J gene TRBJ2-2, with 8 positions matching TRBD2. Per the germline V gene, CDR1 is SGDLS and CDR2 is YYNGEE. There are 16 residues in the CDR3. V lost 0 bases and J lost 4; bases outside the gene matches: 5. CDR3 amino acids: CASSVANGRATGELFF. DNA for the CDR3: TGTGCCAGCAGCGTAGCAAACGGGAGGGCCACCGGGGAGCTGTTTTTT.

This clone was found once. This chain links TRBV27 with TRBJ2-7; 13 positions match TRBD2. The V and J ends lost 2 bases and 6 bases, in that order; junction bases with no gene match: 1. The CDR3 has 14 amino acids. Per the germline V gene, CDR1 is MNHEY and CDR2 is SMNVEV (reference sequence). The CDR3 loop is CASSLGLAGAEQYF. The CDR3 bases are TGTGCCAGCAGTTTAGGACTAGCGGGAGCCGAGCAGTACTTC.

This clone was seen just once. The rearrangement joins TRBV28 to TRBJ1-2; D unresolved. There are 10 residues in the CDR3. V was trimmed by 6 bases and J by 4 bases, leaving 3 bases between them. Germline loops: CDR1 MDHEN, CDR2 SYDVKM. The CDR3 region is CASSGYGYTF. CDR3 in DNA: TGTGCCAGCAGCGGCTATGGCTACACCTTC.

The chain uses TRBV29-1 and TRBJ2-2, with 7 nucleotides matching TRBD1. The CDR3 sequence is 13 residues long. CDR1 is SQVTM, CDR2 ANQGSEA, per germline. Trimming at V came to 3 bases and at J to 6 bases, leaving 4 bases not matched to a gene. The CDR3 spells CSVDTGVSGELFF. The CDR3, as DNA: TGCAGCGTTGACACAGGGGTATCCGGGGAGCTGTTTTTT.

This clone has just a few counts. The rearrangement links TRBV19 to TRBJ2-2; D is undetermined. V was shortened by 5 bases and J by 7 bases, with 11 bases between the two germline ends. Per germline, CDR1 LNHDA and CDR2 SQIVND (reference sequence). The CDR3 has 13 amino acids. CDR3 protein: CASSGLGGGELFF. The CDR3 nucleotides are TGTGCCAGTAGTGGCTTAGGCGGCGGGGAGCTGTTTTTT.

The CDR3 region has the DNA TGCGCCAGCAGCTTGGCCGGCCTAGCGAACACCGGGGAGCTGTTTTTT. Translation: CASSLAGLANTGELFF. V gene TRBV5-1 combines with J gene TRBJ2-2; D not resolved. Germline V gives CDR1 SGHRS, CDR2 YFSETQ. The CDR3 is made up of 16 amino acids. Trimming stripped 0 bases from V and 0 bases from J, with 9 bases between.

The rearrangement links TRBV11-3 to TRBJ2-3; TRBD2 agrees at 7 bases. The CDR3 extends over 12 amino acids. V shed 5 bases, J shed 8 bases, and the junction held 4 bases outside the gene matches. CDR1 SGHNT and CDR2 YENEEA come from the germline V gene. The CDR3 loop is CASSLGEGTQYF. The DNA for the CDR3 is TGTGCCAGCAGCCTGGGGGAGGGTACGCAGTATTTT. The whole variable domain, remainder taken from reference TRBV11-3 and TRBJ2-3, is EAGVVQSPRYKIIEKKQPVAFWCNPISGHNTLYWYLQNLGQGPELLIRYENEEAVDDSQLPKDRFSAERLKGVDSTLKIQPAELGDSAVYLCASSLGEGTQYFGPGTRLTVL.

V is TRBV6-1 and J is TRBJ2-5, with TRBD2 matching over 8 bases. This CDR3 spans 15 amino acids. Germline values: CDR1 MNHNS, CDR2 SASEGT. J was trimmed by 5 bases and V by 5 bases; bases with no gene match: 10. As DNA, the CDR3 is TGTGCCAGCAGTCCCCCAGCGGGAGTGGGGGAGACCCAGTACTTC. Translated, it gives CASSPPAGVGETQYF.

The V and J genes are TRBV9 and TRBJ1-3; D ambiguous. Germline CDR1 is SGDLS and CDR2 is YYNGEE. The CDR3 loop spans 14 amino acids. The germline V and J ends were trimmed by 4 bases and 0 bases, with 8 bases remaining between them. CDR3: CASSFRHSGNTIYF. In DNA form, the CDR3 reads TGTGCCAGCAGCTTCCGACACTCTGGAAACACCATATATTTT.

The V call is TRBV28, the J call TRBJ2-2, with 8 bases identical to TRBD1. The germline V gene has CDR1 MDHEN and CDR2 SYDVKM. The trim removed 1 base at V and 5 bases at J, leaving 6 bases unmatched. The CDR3 totals 16 residues. The CDR3 protein is CASSLLSGGRTGELFF. CDR3 DNA: TGTGCCAGCAGTTTATTGTCAGGGGGCCGTACCGGGGAGCTGTTTTTT.

This clone was counted a single time. The rearrangement uses TRBV7-8 and TRBJ2-2; 7 bases map to TRBD1. Germline V gene sequence: CDR1 SGHVS, CDR2 FQNEAQ. Trimming at V came to 2 bases and at J to 6 bases, leaving 3 bases not matched to a gene. The CDR3 runs 14 residues. CDR3 DNA sequence: TGTGCCAGCAGCTTAACAGGGGTACCCGGGGAGCTGTTTTTT. It specifies CASSLTGVPGELFF.

The V and J genes are TRBV5-5 and TRBJ2-2; TRBD2 matches at 7 bases. CDR1 and CDR2 from the germline V gene are SGHKS and YYEKEE (reference sequence). Losses at the gene ends were 2 bases for V and 6 bases for J; bases not matched to a gene: 13. This CDR3 is built from 17 residues. The CDR3 DNA sequence: TGTGCCAGCAGCTTAACTGCTTTGGGAGGGGCGTCCGGGGAGCTGTTTTTT. This encodes CASSLTALGGASGELFF.

The chain couples TRBV2 to TRBJ2-7, with 13 bases lining up with TRBD2. The length of the CDR3 is 16 residues. Per germline, CDR1 SNHLY and CDR2 FYNNEI. Trimming at V came to 6 bases and at J to 5 bases, leaving 10 bases not matched to a gene. The CDR3 spells CASRPTSGRANHEQYF. The CDR3 coding sequence is TGTGCCAGCAGACCCACTAGCGGGAGGGCCAACCACGAGCAGTACTTC.

Remarks on this clone: In the same sample, other DNA sequences code for this CDR3. This chain uses TRBV5-4 with TRBJ2-7; 10 bases line up with TRBD2. The CDR3 sequence is 14 residues long. With V trimmed by 4 bases and J by 3 bases, 4 bases remained unmatched. The germline CDR1 and CDR2 sequences are SGHNT and YYREEE (reference sequence). CDR3 protein: CASSPGLADYEQYF. DNA for the CDR3: TGTGCCAGCAGCCCCGGACTAGCGGACTACGAGCAGTACTTC.

The chain links TRBV11-2 to TRBJ2-7; TRBD1 is a possible D gene (5 bases). Germline-derived CDR1 and CDR2 are SGHAT and FQNNGV. Trimming cost V 0 bases and J 2 bases, with 17 bases left between them. The CDR3 is 17 amino acids. CDR3 DNA sequence: TGTGCCAGCAGCTTAGATAGCCAGGGCGGTTTCGCCTACGAGCAGTACTTC. Protein sequence: CASSLDSQGGFAYEQYF. The full variable domain, with the rest looked up from reference TRBV11-2 and TRBJ2-7, is EAGVAQSPRYKIIEKRQSVAFWCNPISGHATLYWYQQILGQGPKLLIQFQNNGVVDDSQLPKDRFSAERLKGVDSTLKIQPAKLEDSAVYLCASSLDSQGGFAYEQYFGPGTRLTVT.

The gene calls are TRBV11-3 and TRBJ2-1, with TRBD2 identical over 9 bases. V dropped 5 bases and J dropped 5; count of bases not matched to a gene: 10. Looked up from germline, CDR1 is SGHNT and CDR2 is YENEEA. This CDR3 contains 16 residues. The CDR3 region has the DNA TGTGCCAGCAGCCGTGGGGGTCAGCGGGGGGACAATGAGCAGTTCTTC. Translation gives CASSRGGQRGDNEQFF.

This clone was detected once. The genes are TRBV5-6 and TRBJ2-3; TRBD2 aligns across 7 bases. This CDR3 contains 16 residues. Germline CDR1 reads SGHDT; CDR2 reads YYEEEE. J was trimmed by 1 base and V by 3 bases; bases with no gene match: 8. DNA of the CDR3: TGTGCCAGCAGCTCGGCGGGGCTAGCGGGCACAGATACGCAGTATTTT. Its protein product is CASSSAGLAGTDTQYF.